Shown below are 27 T cell receptor beta chains from a single sample sequenced in a study of identical twins. Each CDR3 protein gets one entry after TCRdb re-called the 5' RACE reads with MiXCR. Of under 900,000 distinct CDR3 sequences in the sample, about 20% are singletons; the top ten hold approximately 14%. The same sample was also studied in work on T cells expressing NK-cell markers.

Sequenced material: PBMCs. These receptors all come from a young woman in good health.

The chain is built from TRBV12-3 or TRBV12-4 and TRBJ1-6, with 9 bases aligning to TRBD1. J lost 7 bases, V lost 7 bases, and 8 bases had no gene match. There are 15 residues in the CDR3. This CDR3 is CASTPAGQGNSPLHF. The CDR3 DNA follows: TGTGCCAGCACCCCGGCGGGACAGGGCAATTCACCCCTCCACTTT.

The chain employs TRBV15 and TRBJ2-5; TRBD1 aligns across 9 bases. Germline V gene lookup returns CDR1 LNHNV and CDR2 YYDKDF (reference sequence). There are 17 residues in the CDR3. Trimming at V came to 2 bases and at J to 5 bases, leaving 12 bases not matched to a gene. CDR3 DNA sequence: TGTGCCACCAGCAGACGACCGGACAGGGGCCTCCTTGAGACCCAGTACTTC. Its protein is CATSRRPDRGLLETQYF.

V usage is TRBV4-3 and J usage is TRBJ2-7; no clear D. V gave up 0 bases and J gave up 1 base, with 13 bases separating them. Germline V lookup: CDR1 LGHNA, CDR2 YSLEER. This CDR3 region has 16 residues. DNA of the CDR3: TGCGCCAGCAGCCAAGAAGGACCGACAACTTCCTACGAGCAGTACTTC. Translation: CASSQEGPTTSYEQYF.

The sample holds one count of this clonotype. The gene calls are TRBV20-1 and TRBJ2-1, with 15 positions matching TRBD2. The CDR3 runs 16 residues. The V and J ends lost 5 bases and 7 bases, in that order; junction bases with no gene match: 9. The germline V gene has CDR1 DFQATT and CDR2 SNEGSKA (reference sequence). The CDR3 DNA is TGCAGTGCTTGCGGACTAGCGGGGGGGGGACGTAATGAGCAGTTCTTC. Protein product: CSACGLAGGGRNEQFF.

The chain joins TRBV10-3 to TRBJ1-1, with D possibly TRBD1 on 6 matching bases. V was clipped by 11 bases and J by 4 bases, with 23 bases between them. CDR3 length: 15 residues. Germline CDR1 ENHRY, CDR2 SYGVKD. The CDR3 reads CASRPAGAGGTEAFF. The CDR3, as DNA: TGTGCCTCCCGACCGGCGGGGGCTGGGGGCACTGAAGCTTTCTTT.

This chain joins TRBV20-1 and TRBJ2-3; no definite D call. Trimming took off 1 base at V and 4 bases at J, with 9 bases between the two ends. The CDR3 consists of 13 residues. Germline values: CDR1 DFQATT, CDR2 SNEGSKA (reference sequence). CDR3 sequence reads: CSARAFRPDTQYF. In nucleotides, the CDR3 is TGCAGTGCTAGAGCATTTCGACCAGATACGCAGTATTTT.

The V call is TRBV5-1, the J call TRBJ1-1; D perhaps matches TRBD1 (5 bases). Trimming shortened V by 4 bases and J by 0 bases, and 13 bases separated the two germline ends. Looked up from germline, CDR1 is SGHRS and CDR2 is YFSETQ. This CDR3 is 15 amino acids long. This CDR3 reads CASSIEEGMNTEAFF. CDR3 nucleotides: TGCGCCAGCAGCATCGAGGAGGGGATGAACACTGAAGCTTTCTTT. Filled out from reference TRBV5-1 and TRBJ1-1, the complete variable domain reads KAGVTQTPRYLIKTRGQQVTLSCSPISGHRSVSWYQQTPGQGLQFLFEYFSETQRNKGNFPGRFSGRQFSNSRSEMNVSTLELGDSALYLCASSIEEGMNTEAFFGQGTRLTVV.

The V call is TRBV6-5, the J call TRBJ2-7; 7 positions agree with TRBD1. CDR1 is MNHEY, CDR2 SVGAGI, per germline. V gave up 5 bases and J gave up 2 bases; unmatched junction bases: 9. The CDR3 consists of 15 residues. The CDR3 loop reads CASSTRQGGTYEQYF. The CDR3 DNA sequence: TGTGCCAGCAGTACTAGACAGGGTGGAACCTACGAGCAGTACTTC.

This clonotype was recorded a few times. The chain couples TRBV20-1 to TRBJ2-3; D remains unclear. CDR1 DFQATT and CDR2 SNEGSKA come from the germline V gene (reference sequence). Trimming pared 6 bases from V and 5 bases from J, leaving 15 bases between. The CDR3 is made up of 13 amino acids. In nucleotides, the CDR3 is TGCAGTGCCCTACGACCCCCTGGAGATACGCAGTATTTT. Its translation: CSALRPPGDTQYF.

This chain joins TRBV15 and TRBJ2-1; no reliable D call. Germline lookup yields CDR1 LNHNV and CDR2 YYDKDF (reference sequence). The CDR3 consists of 12 residues. Trimming removed 1 base from V and 6 bases from J, with 4 bases in between. Here the CDR3 reads CATSRAGNEQFF. As DNA, the CDR3 is TGTGCCACCAGCAGAGCAGGCAATGAGCAGTTCTTC.

The chain employs TRBV20-1 and TRBJ2-3, with 7 nucleotides matching TRBD2. The CDR3 is made up of 16 amino acids. V shed 1 base, J shed 2 bases, and the junction held 9 bases outside the gene matches. Germline CDR1 and CDR2: DFQATT and SNEGSKA (reference sequence). The CDR3 nucleotides are TGCAGTGCTAGAGGGAGAGCGGGGCCGACCACAGATACGCAGTATTTT. It yields the protein CSARGRAGPTTDTQYF.

This clonotype occurred a few times. The chain employs TRBV20-1 and TRBJ1-1; D not resolved. Germline V gives CDR1 DFQATT, CDR2 SNEGSKA (reference sequence). The CDR3 runs to 14 residues. V shed 0 bases and J shed 4 bases, with 12 bases lying between them. The CDR3 nucleotides are TGCAGTGCTAGAGATGAAGGGTGGATCACTGAAGCTTTCTTT. It encodes CSARDEGWITEAFF.

This chain connects TRBV25-1 to TRBJ2-7; possible D gene TRBD1, 5 bases. The CDR3 has 13 residues. Trimming took off 7 bases at V and 6 bases at J, with 16 bases between the two ends. CDR1 and CDR2 from the germline V gene are MGHDK and SYGVNS. The CDR3 protein is CASTVGAVGEQYF. The DNA for the CDR3 is TGTGCCAGCACCGTTGGGGCAGTAGGCGAGCAGTACTTC.

This clonotype showed up just a few times. The V and J genes are TRBV20-1 and TRBJ1-5, with D possibly being TRBD1 (6 bases). This CDR3 region has 14 residues. Looked up from germline, CDR1 is DFQATT and CDR2 is SNEGSKA (reference sequence). The ends were cut back, 6 bases at V and 0 bases at J, with 12 bases in the middle. For the CDR3, the DNA is TGCAGTGCGGCTCCGGGGGCTAGCAATCAGCCCCAGCATTTT. It encodes CSAAPGASNQPQHF.

The chain has TRBV7-8 and TRBJ2-3; no reliable D call. Per germline, CDR1 SGHVS and CDR2 FQNEAQ. The CDR3 covers 13 residues. Trimming cost V 1 base and J 8 bases, with 10 bases left between them. CDR3 sequence reads: CASSLGSTLTQYF. The CDR3 DNA reads as TGTGCCAGCAGCTTAGGTTCGACACTTACGCAGTATTTT.

The chain is built from TRBV5-1 and TRBJ2-3, with TRBD2 matching 14 bases. Germline V gene sequence: CDR1 SGHRS, CDR2 YFSETQ. The V and J ends lost 3 bases and 3 bases, in that order; junction bases with no gene match: 12. This CDR3 comprises 19 residues. The CDR3, as DNA: TGCGCCAGCAGCTCTGGACTAGCGGGAGGTCTTAGTTCGACAGATACGCAGTATTTT. It translates to CASSSGLAGGLSSTDTQYF.

The chain links TRBV7-2 to TRBJ2-7; the match to TRBD2 covers 12 bases. The CDR3 consists of 16 residues. V was clipped by 3 bases and J by 4 bases; unmatched bases: 7. Per the germline V gene, CDR1 is SGHTA and CDR2 is FQGNSA. In DNA form, the CDR3 reads TGTGCCAGCAGCTTCCTCGGACTAGCGGGGAGGTACGAGCAGTACTTC. Translation gives CASSFLGLAGRYEQYF.

This clonotype was seen once. The chain combines TRBV5-1 with TRBJ1-4; possible D gene TRBD1, 6 bases. V shed 6 bases and J shed 7 bases, with 16 bases lying between them. Germline CDR1 SGHRS, CDR2 YFSETQ. This CDR3 contains 14 residues. This CDR3 is CASKKAEGVEKLFF. CDR3 coding DNA: TGCGCCAGCAAGAAGGCGGAGGGGGTTGAAAAACTGTTTTTT. Together with reference TRBV5-1 and TRBJ1-4, the CDR3 gives the full variable domain: KAGVTQTPRYLIKTRGQQVTLSCSPISGHRSVSWYQQTPGQGLQFLFEYFSETQRNKGNFPGRFSGRQFSNSRSEMNVSTLELGDSALYLCASKKAEGVEKLFFGSGTQLSVL.

This clonotype was seen only a few times. The gene calls are TRBV3-1 and TRBJ2-7; the D call may be TRBD1 or TRBD2 (5 bases each). The CDR3 covers 15 residues. CDR1 LGHDT and CDR2 YNNKEL come from the germline V gene (reference sequence). Trimming pared 4 bases from V and 1 base from J, leaving 14 bases between. In DNA, the CDR3 is TGTGCCAGCAGCCTGGCCGGGACGGTGTCCTACGAGCAGTACTTC. It encodes CASSLAGTVSYEQYF.

This clonotype was observed many times. The rearrangement joins TRBV3-1 to TRBJ2-1; D unresolved. The CDR3 is 12 residues long. V was trimmed by 7 bases and J by 6 bases, leaving 10 bases between them. Germline V gene sequence: CDR1 LGHDT, CDR2 YNNKEL (reference sequence). Here the CDR3 reads CASNGETNEQFF. CDR3 bases: TGTGCCAGCAACGGAGAGACCAATGAGCAGTTCTTC.

This clonotype was recorded once. The chain carries TRBV5-1 and TRBJ2-7; a weak D match, TRBD2 (6 bases). The germline V and J ends were trimmed by 3 bases and 4 bases, with 17 bases remaining between them. There are 15 residues in the CDR3. From germline, CDR1 is SGHRS and CDR2 YFSETQ. The CDR3 sequence: CASSYGYRGGYEQYF. In DNA form, the CDR3 reads TGCGCCAGCAGCTACGGTTACAGAGGAGGGTACGAGCAGTACTTC.

This clonotype was observed a single time. The chain carries TRBV20-1 and TRBJ2-3; D unclear. The CDR3 loop spans 11 amino acids. CDR1 is DFQATT and CDR2 is SNEGSKA in the germline V gene (reference sequence). The V end lost 5 bases, the J end lost 4 bases, and 7 bases lay between the germline ends. The CDR3: CSAPVPDTQYF. Written as DNA, the CDR3 is TGCAGTGCTCCGGTCCCAGATACGCAGTATTTT.

This clonotype was found a few times. V usage is TRBV6-1 and J usage is TRBJ2-7; 7 bases map to TRBD1. V lost 4 bases and J lost 3; bases outside the gene matches: 12. Germline assignment: CDR1 MNHNS and CDR2 SASEGT. The CDR3 consists of 16 residues. CDR3 sequence reads: CASSGGQRYGGYEQYF. For the CDR3, the DNA is TGTGCCAGCAGTGGGGGACAGAGATACGGAGGCTACGAGCAGTACTTC.

CDR3 protein: CASSPASGRASDTQYF. CDR3 nucleotide sequence: TGCGCCAGCAGCCCCGCCAGCGGGAGGGCGTCAGATACGCAGTATTTT. The chain joins TRBV5-1 to TRBJ2-3, with 10 positions matching TRBD2. Germline V gene sequence: CDR1 SGHRS, CDR2 YFSETQ. The CDR3 covers 16 residues. Trimming took 4 bases from V and 4 from J; bases not matched to a gene: 9.

V usage is TRBV20-1 and J usage is TRBJ2-1; D might be TRBD1 (6 bases). Germline assignment: CDR1 DFQATT and CDR2 SNEGSKA (reference sequence). The CDR3 is 15 residues long. Trimming pared 6 bases from V and 6 bases from J, leaving 21 bases between. The CDR3 spells CSAPPNDRSGNEQFF. Here the CDR3 DNA reads TGCAGTGCCCCTCCTAATGACAGGTCCGGCAATGAGCAGTTCTTC.

The genes are TRBV27 and TRBJ1-5; 7 bases agree with TRBD1. This CDR3 region has 16 residues. With V trimmed by 2 bases and J by 4 bases, 8 bases remained unmatched. The germline gives CDR1 MNHEY, CDR2 SMNVEV (reference sequence). This CDR3 reads CASSLAGTVSNQPQHF. The DNA for the CDR3 is TGTGCCAGCAGTTTAGCCGGGACAGTTTCTAATCAGCCCCAGCATTTT.

There are many counts of this clonotype. One end of the junction fails to match germline, which may point to a read error. This rearrangement joins TRBV7-2 to TRBJ2-7; TRBD1 matches at 9 bases. Per the germline V gene, CDR1 is SGHTA and CDR2 is FQGNSA. This CDR3 comprises 15 residues. In nucleotides, the CDR3 is TGTGCCAGCAGTTTAGCCGGGACAGGGCCCTACGAGCAGTACTTC. Encoded protein: CASSLAGTGPYEQYF.